The 4 T cell receptor beta chains given below trace back to one sample, sequenced in a study. TCRdb used MiXCR to reprocess the 5' RACE reads, holding one entry per CDR3 protein. This table holds several thousand distinct CDR3 sequences, roughly 15% found once. What was sequenced was memory CD4+ T cells sorted from blood. The sample's subset: memory CD4+ T cells, CD4+CD45RO+CD25-. All receptors derive from a female donor with breast cancer.

At least ten counts were recorded for this clonotype. This sequence joins TRBV7-2 and TRBJ2-5; 12 bases align to TRBD2. The junction had 4 bases not matched to a gene; V was cut back by 3 bases and J by 5 bases. The CDR3 is 15 amino acids. Germline V lookup: CDR1 SGHTA, CDR2 FQGNSA. The CDR3 nucleotides are TGTGCCAGCAGCTTCCCTAGCGGGGGGGGGGAGACCCAGTACTTC. It encodes CASSFPSGGGETQYF.

This clonotype is categorized as medium-sized (0.01 to 0.1%). This chain joins TRBV7-9 and TRBJ2-4; no definite D call. Germline values: CDR1 SEHNR, CDR2 FQNEAQ (reference sequence). The ends were cut back, 4 bases at V and 8 bases at J, with 18 bases in the middle. This CDR3 is 15 amino acids long. The CDR3: CASSSLSHVGDIQYF. CDR3 DNA: TGTGCCAGCAGCTCCCTGTCGCATGTTGGAGACATTCAGTACTTC.

This rearrangement joins TRBV14 to TRBJ2-7; 10 nucleotides align to TRBD1. Germline loops: CDR1 SGHDN, CDR2 FVKESK. The V gene end was trimmed by 1 base and the J gene end by 4 bases; junction bases not matched to a gene: 4. The CDR3 is 15 residues long. In DNA, the CDR3 is TGTGCCAGCAGCCAAGGGGGACAGGGGCAGTACGAGCAGTACTTC. It encodes CASSQGGQGQYEQYF.

In its sample, this clonotype ranks as medium-sized. The chain combines TRBV29-1 with TRBJ2-3, with D possibly matching TRBD1 (5 bases). This CDR3 region has 13 residues. With 2 bases removed from V and 4 bases from J, the gap between germline ends came to 10 bases. CDR1 is SQVTM and CDR2 is ANQGSEA in the germline V gene. CDR3 sequence: CSVESRGADTQYF. The CDR3 DNA follows: TGCAGCGTTGAATCTAGGGGCGCAGATACGCAGTATTTT.